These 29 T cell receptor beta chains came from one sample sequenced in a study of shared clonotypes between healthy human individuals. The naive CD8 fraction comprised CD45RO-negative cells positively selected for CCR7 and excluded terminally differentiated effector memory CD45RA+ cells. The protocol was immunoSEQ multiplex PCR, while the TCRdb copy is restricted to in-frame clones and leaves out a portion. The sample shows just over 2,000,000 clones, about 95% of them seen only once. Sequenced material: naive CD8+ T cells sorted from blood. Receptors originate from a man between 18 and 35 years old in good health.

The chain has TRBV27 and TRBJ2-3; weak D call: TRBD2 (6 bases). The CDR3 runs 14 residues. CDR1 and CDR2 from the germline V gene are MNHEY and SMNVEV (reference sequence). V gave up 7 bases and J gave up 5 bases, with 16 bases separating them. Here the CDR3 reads CASMVGGAIDTQYF. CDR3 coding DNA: TGTGCCAGCATGGTCGGCGGGGCCATAGATACGCAGTATTTT.

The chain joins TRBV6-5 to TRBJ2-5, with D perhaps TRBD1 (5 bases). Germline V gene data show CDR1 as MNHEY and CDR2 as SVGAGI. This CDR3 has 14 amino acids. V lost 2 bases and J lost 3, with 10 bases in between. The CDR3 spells CASSYETEKETQYF. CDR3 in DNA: TGTGCCAGCAGTTACGAGACAGAGAAAGAGACCCAGTACTTC.

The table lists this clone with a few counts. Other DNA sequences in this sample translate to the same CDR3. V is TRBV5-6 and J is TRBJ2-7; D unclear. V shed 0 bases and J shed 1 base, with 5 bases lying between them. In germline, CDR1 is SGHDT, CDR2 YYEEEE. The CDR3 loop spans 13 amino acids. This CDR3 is CASSLGNSYEQYF. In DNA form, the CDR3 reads TGTGCCAGCAGCTTGGGCAATTCCTACGAGCAGTACTTC.

DNA of the CDR3: TGTGCCAGCAGGATCAGGGGTATGTTCTACGAGCAGTACTTC. It is translated as CASRIRGMFYEQYF. V is TRBV27 and J is TRBJ2-7; D might be TRBD1 (6 bases). Trimming took 6 bases from V and 3 from J, leaving 15 bases between them. This CDR3 has 14 amino acids. Germline CDR1 MNHEY, CDR2 SMNVEV (reference sequence).

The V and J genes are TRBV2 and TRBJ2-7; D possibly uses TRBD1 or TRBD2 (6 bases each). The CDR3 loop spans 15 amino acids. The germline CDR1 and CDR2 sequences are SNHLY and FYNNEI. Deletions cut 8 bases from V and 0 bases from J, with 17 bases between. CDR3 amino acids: CASLEGDLSSYEQYF. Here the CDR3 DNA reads TGTGCCAGCCTGGAGGGGGACTTGAGCTCCTACGAGCAGTACTTC.

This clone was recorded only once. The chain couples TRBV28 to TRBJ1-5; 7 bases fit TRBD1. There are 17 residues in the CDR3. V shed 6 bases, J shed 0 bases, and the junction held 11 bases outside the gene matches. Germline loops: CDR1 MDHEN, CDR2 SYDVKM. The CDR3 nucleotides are TGTGCCAGCAGCGAAAGCGTAGGGACAGCTAGCAATCAGCCCCAGCATTTT. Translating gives CASSESVGTASNQPQHF.

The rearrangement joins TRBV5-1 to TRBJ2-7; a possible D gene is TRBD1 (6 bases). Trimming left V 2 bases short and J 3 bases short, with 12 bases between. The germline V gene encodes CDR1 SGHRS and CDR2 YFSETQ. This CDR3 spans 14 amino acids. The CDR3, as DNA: TGCGCCAGCAGCTTATCGGACAGCCTCTACGAGCAGTACTTC. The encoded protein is CASSLSDSLYEQYF.

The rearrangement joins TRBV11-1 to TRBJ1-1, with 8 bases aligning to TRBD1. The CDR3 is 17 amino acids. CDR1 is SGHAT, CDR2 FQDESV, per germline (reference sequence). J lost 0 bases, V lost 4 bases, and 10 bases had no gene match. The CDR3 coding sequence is TGTGCCAGCAGCTCTTTGGGACAGGTGGGACTGAACACTGAAGCTTTCTTT. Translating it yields CASSSLGQVGLNTEAFF.

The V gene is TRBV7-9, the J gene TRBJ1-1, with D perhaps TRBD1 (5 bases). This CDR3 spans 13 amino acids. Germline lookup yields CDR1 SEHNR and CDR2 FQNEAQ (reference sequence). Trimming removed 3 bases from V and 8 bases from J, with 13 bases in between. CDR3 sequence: CASSFMQGGEAFF. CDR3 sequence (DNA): TGTGCCAGCAGCTTTATGCAGGGCGGGGAAGCTTTCTTT. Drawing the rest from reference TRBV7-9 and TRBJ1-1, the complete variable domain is DTGVSQNPRHKITKRGQNVTFRCDPISEHNRLYWYRQTLGQGPEFLTYFQNEAQLEKSRLLSDRFSAERPKGSFSTLEIQRTEQGDSAMYLCASSFMQGGEAFFGQGTRLTVV.

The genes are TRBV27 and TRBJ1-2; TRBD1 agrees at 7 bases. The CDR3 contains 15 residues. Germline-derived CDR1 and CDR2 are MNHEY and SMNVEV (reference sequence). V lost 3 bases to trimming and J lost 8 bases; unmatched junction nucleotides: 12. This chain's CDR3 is CASSFDRQGLEGYTF. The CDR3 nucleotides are TGTGCCAGCAGTTTTGACCGACAGGGACTAGAGGGCTACACCTTC.

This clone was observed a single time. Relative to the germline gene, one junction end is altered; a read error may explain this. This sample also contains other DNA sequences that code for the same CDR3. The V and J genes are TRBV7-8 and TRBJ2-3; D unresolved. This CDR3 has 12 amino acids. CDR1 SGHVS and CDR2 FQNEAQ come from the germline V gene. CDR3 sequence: CASSPPPDTQYF. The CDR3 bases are TGTGCCAGCAGCCCCCCCCCAGACACGCAGTATTTT.

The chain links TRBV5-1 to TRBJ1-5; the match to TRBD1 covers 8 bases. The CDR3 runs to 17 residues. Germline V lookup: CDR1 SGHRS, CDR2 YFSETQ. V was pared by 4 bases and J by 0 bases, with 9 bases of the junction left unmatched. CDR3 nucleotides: TGCGCCAGCAGCGTAGGGACAGGAGATTATAGCAATCAGCCCCAGCATTTT. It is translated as CASSVGTGDYSNQPQHF.

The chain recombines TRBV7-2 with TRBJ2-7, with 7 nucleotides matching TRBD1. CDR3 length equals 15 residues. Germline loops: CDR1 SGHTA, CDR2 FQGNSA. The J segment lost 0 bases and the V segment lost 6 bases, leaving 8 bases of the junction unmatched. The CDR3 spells CASRPGQSSSYEQYF. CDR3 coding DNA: TGTGCCAGCAGGCCGGGACAGTCGAGCTCCTACGAGCAGTACTTC.

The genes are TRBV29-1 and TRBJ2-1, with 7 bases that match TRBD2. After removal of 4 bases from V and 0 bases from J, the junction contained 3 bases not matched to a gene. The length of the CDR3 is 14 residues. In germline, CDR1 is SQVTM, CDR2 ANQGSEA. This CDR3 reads CSVVAGSSYNEQFF. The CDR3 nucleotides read TGCAGCGTTGTAGCGGGTAGCTCCTACAATGAGCAGTTCTTC.

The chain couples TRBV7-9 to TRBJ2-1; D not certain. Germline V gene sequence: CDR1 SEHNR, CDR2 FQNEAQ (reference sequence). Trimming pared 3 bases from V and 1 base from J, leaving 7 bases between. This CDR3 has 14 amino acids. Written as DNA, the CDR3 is TGTGCCAGCAGCTTCGGGTTTTCCTACAATGAGCAGTTCTTC. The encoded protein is CASSFGFSYNEQFF.

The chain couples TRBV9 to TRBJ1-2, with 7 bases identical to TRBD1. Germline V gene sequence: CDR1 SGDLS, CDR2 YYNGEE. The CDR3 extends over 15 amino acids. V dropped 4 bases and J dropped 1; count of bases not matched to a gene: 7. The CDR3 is CASSRPQGINYGYTF. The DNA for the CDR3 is TGTGCCAGCAGCAGACCACAGGGGATTAACTATGGCTACACCTTC.

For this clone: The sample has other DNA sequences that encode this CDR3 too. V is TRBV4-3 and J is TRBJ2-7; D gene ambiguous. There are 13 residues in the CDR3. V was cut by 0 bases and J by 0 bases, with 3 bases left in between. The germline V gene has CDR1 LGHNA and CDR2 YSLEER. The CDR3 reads CASSQDRSYEQYF. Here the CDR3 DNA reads TGCGCCAGCAGCCAAGACCGCTCCTACGAGCAGTACTTC.

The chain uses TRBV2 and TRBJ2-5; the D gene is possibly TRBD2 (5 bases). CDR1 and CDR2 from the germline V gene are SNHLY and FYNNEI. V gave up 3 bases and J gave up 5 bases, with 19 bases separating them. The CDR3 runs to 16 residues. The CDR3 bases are TGTGCCAGCAGTGAGTTTATAGCGTCTTCCCGGGAGACCCAGTACTTC. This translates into CASSEFIASSRETQYF.

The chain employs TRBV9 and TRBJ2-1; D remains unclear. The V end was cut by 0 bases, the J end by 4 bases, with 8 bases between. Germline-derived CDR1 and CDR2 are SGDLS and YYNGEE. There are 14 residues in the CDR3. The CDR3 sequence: CASSVGRLYNEQFF. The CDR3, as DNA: TGTGCCAGCAGCGTAGGACGCCTTTACAATGAGCAGTTCTTC.

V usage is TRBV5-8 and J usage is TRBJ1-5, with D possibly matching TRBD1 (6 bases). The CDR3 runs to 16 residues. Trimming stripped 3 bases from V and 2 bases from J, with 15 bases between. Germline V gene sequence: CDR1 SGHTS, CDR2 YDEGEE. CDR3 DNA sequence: TGTGCCAGCAGCTGGGGAGGGGGAGACGGCAATCAGCCCCAGCATTTT. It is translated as CASSWGGGDGNQPQHF.

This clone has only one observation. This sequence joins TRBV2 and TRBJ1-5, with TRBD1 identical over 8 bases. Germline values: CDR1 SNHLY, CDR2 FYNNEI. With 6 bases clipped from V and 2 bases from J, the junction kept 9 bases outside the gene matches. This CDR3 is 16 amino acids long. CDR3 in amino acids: CASRSTGEWGNQPQHF. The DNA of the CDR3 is TGTGCCAGCAGATCGACAGGGGAGTGGGGCAATCAGCCCCAGCATTTT.

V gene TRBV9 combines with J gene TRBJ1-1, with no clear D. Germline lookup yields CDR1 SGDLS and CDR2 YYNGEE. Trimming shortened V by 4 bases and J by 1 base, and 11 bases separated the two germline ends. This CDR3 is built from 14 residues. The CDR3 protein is CASSTDGKNTEAFF. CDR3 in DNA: TGTGCCAGCAGCACCGACGGGAAGAACACTGAAGCTTTCTTT.

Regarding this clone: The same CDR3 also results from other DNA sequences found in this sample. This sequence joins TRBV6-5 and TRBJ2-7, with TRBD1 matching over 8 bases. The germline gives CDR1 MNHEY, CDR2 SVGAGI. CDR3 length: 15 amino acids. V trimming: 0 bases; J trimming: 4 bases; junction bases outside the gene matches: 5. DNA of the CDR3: TGTGCCAGCAGTTACTCTGGACAGGGAGTTTACGAGCAGTACTTC. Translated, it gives CASSYSGQGVYEQYF.

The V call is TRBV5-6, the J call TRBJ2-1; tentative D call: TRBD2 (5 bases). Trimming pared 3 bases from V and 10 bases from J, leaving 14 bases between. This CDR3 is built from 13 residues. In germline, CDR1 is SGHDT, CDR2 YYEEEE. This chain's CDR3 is CASSWTAGREQFF. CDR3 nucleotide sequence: TGTGCCAGCAGCTGGACGGCGGGCAGAGAGCAGTTCTTC.

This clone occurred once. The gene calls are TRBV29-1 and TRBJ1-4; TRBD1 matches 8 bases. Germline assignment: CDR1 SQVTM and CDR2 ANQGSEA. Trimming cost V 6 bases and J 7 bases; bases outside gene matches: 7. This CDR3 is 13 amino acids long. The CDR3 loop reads CSVRQGLIEKLFF. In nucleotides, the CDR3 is TGCAGCGTCCGACAGGGGCTAATTGAAAAACTGTTTTTT. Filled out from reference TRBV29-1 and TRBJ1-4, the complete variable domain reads SAVISQKPSRDICQRGTSLTIQCQVDSQVTMMFWYRQQPGQSLTLIATANQGSEATYESGFVIDKFPISRPNLTFSTLTVSNMSPEDSSIYLCSVRQGLIEKLFFGSGTQLSVL.

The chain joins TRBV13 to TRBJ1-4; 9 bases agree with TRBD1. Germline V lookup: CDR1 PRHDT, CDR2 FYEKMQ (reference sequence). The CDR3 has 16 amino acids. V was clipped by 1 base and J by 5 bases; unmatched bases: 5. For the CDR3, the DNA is TGTGCCAGCAGCTTAGCCGGGGGACAGGGAAATGAAAAACTGTTTTTT. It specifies CASSLAGGQGNEKLFF.

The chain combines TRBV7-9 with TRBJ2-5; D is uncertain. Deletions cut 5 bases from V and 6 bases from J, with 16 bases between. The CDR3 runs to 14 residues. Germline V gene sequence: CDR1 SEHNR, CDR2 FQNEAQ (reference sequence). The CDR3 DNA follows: TGTGCCAGCAGCGGCCAACACCCGTTAAAGACCCAGTACTTC. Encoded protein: CASSGQHPLKTQYF.

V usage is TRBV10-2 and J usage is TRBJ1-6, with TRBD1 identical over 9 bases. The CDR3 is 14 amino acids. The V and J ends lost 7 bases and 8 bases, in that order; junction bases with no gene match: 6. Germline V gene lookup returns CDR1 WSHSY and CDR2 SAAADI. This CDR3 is CASTLQGAYSPLHF. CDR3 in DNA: TGCGCCAGCACCCTACAGGGGGCCTATTCACCCCTCCACTTT.

CDR3 DNA sequence: TGTGCCAGCAGTCACCGGGACGGGAACACTGAAGCTTTCTTT. It yields the protein CASSHRDGNTEAFF. The V and J genes are TRBV6-5 and TRBJ1-1; D possibly corresponds to TRBD1 (5 bases). Germline loops: CDR1 MNHEY, CDR2 SVGAGI. V was shortened by 5 bases and J by 1 base, with 11 bases between the two germline ends. CDR3 length: 14 residues.